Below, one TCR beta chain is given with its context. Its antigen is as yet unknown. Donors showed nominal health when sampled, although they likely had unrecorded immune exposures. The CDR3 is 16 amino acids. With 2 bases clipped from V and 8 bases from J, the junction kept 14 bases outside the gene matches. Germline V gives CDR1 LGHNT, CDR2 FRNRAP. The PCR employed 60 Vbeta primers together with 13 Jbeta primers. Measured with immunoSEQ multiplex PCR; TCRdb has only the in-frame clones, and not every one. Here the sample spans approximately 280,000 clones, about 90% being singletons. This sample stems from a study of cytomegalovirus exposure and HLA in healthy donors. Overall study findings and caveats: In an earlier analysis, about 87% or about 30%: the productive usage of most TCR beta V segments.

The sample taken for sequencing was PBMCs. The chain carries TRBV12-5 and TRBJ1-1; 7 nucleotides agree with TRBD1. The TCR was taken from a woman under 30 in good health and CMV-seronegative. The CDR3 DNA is TGTGCTAGTGGTTTGTTCCCTTTCAGGGGGTCGAGGGAAGCTTTCTTT. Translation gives CASGLFPFRGSREAFF.